This TCR beta chain is drawn from a study of shared clonotypes between healthy human individuals. CDR1 is MGHRA, CDR2 YSYEKL, per germline. The CDR3 has 14 residues. V shed 3 bases and J 7 bases; nucleotides not matched to a gene: 6. The method was immunoSEQ multiplex PCR; TCRdb's version includes in-frame clones alone and lacks a portion of them. The data contain roughly 2 million clones, roughly 95% of them singletons. On this clone itself: Antigen unknown.

Study-level points and caveats: Among a few donors, about 4.6% of naive CD4 clonotypes were found in common.

The origin of this receptor is a man between 18 and 29 years old in good health. The chain has TRBV4-1 and TRBJ2-7, with 10 bases identical to TRBD1. The source material was naive CD4+ T cells sorted from blood. The subset is: CD45RA+ positively selected. CDR3 in DNA: TGCGCCAGCAGCCAGGTCGACAGGGGGCGGGAGCAGTACTTC. Amino acid sequence: CASSQVDRGREQYF.